This entry is about one T cell receptor beta chain. Profiling relied on immunoSEQ multiplex PCR, and the TCRdb table lists in-frame clones only, not all of them. Of about 68,000 clones in the sample, about 90% were seen once. The data were obtained in a study of T cell changes during pregnancy in multiple sclerosis. Source: peripheral blood, taken in the second trimester of pregnancy. This TCR derives from a female donor in good health, enrolled as a control in a pregnancy study.

The CDR3 sequence is CASSPRTGAKDTQYF. The CDR3 DNA follows: TGTGCCAGTAGTCCCCGGACAGGGGCGAAAGATACGCAGTATTTT. This chain joins TRBV19 and TRBJ2-3; 9 bases match TRBD1. Germline V lookup: CDR1 LNHDA, CDR2 SQIVND (reference sequence). This CDR3 comprises 15 residues. The junction had 8 bases not matched to a gene; V was cut back by 5 bases and J by 5 bases.